The rows below give T cell receptor beta chains drawn from one sample of a study of cytomegalovirus exposure and HLA in healthy donors. Using immunoSEQ multiplex PCR, the repertoire was profiled, and TCRdb retains in-frame clones only, with some absent. The sample lists 90,000 to 100,000 clones, approximately 71% seen once, with 2.5% to 3% in the top ten. Sequencing input: PBMCs. The receptor set was obtained from a man aged 45-60 years in good health and CMV-seronegative. CDR3s include the opening cysteine and the closing phenylalanine or tryptophan. A D gene is named only where the DNA matches it firmly. Rows may omit the clone size; those that give it use once, few, many or a size class.

j_call d_call clone_size v_call cdr3_nt cdr3_aa
TRBJ1-2 . . TRBV12-2 TGTGCAAGTCGCTTACCGTTGTCCCGGACAGGGAACTATGGCTACACCTTC CASRLPLSRTGNYGYTF
TRBJ1-5 TRBD1 . TRBV7-8 TGTGCCAGCAGCCCCGGACAGGGGGTAATAAATCAGCCCCAGCATTTT CASSPGQGVINQPQHF
TRBJ1-1 . . TRBV29-1 TGCAGCGTAATGAGGCAGGGGACTGAAGCTTTCTTT CSVMRQGTEAFF
TRBJ1-5 TRBD1 . TRBV6-5 TGTGCCAGCAGACGCACAGGGGGCAGCGAACAGCCCCAGCATTTT CASRRTGGSEQPQHF
TRBJ2-1 . . TRBV7-2 TGTGCCAGCAGCCCGATGGTCCAGGGAAGGGATGAGCAGTTCTTC CASSPMVQGRDEQFF
TRBJ2-3 . . TRBV2 TGTGCCAGCAGTTACACCACAGATACGCAGTATTTT CASSYTTDTQYF
TRBJ1-1 TRBD1 . TRBV5-4 TGTGCCAGCAGCTTGGCTCCGGGGACAGGGAACACTGAAGCTTTCTTT CASSLAPGTGNTEAFF
TRBJ1-4 . . TRBV6-4 TGTGCCAGCAGCAGACACGAAGGACTGTTTTTT CASSRHEGLFF
TRBJ1-5 . . TRBV10-2 TGCGCCAGCAGTGAGTCCCATAGAAATCAGCCCCAGCATTTT CASSESHRNQPQHF
TRBJ1-2 . . TRBV7-9 TGTGCCAGCAGAGACCCGATGGGGAGCTATGGCTACACCTTC CASRDPMGSYGYTF
TRBJ1-4 . . TRBV5-1 TGCGCCAGCAGCTTGGACAGGCCGGAGTTGGAACTGTTTTTT CASSLDRPELELFF
TRBJ1-1 TRBD1 . TRBV5-4 TGTGCCAGCAGCTTGAGGGGGCTAGAAGCTTTCTTT CASSLRGLEAFF
TRBJ2-7 TRBD2 few TRBV4-1 TGCGCCAGCAGTCCAAGGTTTGCTAGCGGACTCTACGAGCAGTACTTC CASSPRFASGLYEQYF
TRBJ2-1 . . TRBV4-1 TGCGCCAGCAGCCAAGATTCCTTAGGGGGAGGGACCTTCGATGAGCAGTTCTTC CASSQDSLGGGTFDEQFF
TRBJ1-5 . . TRBV6-1 TGTGCCAGCAGTGAAACAGGGTCGGTTTATCAGCCCCAGCATTTT CASSETGSVYQPQHF
TRBJ1-1 . . TRBV7-2 TGTGCCAGCAGCCCCCAAGGGGTCCTAGGCACTGAAGCTTTCTTT CASSPQGVLGTEAFF
TRBJ1-4 TRBD1 . TRBV5-1 TGCGCCAGCAGCTTGACAGGGGGTGAAGAAAAACTGTTTTTT CASSLTGGEEKLFF
TRBJ2-5 TRBD2 . TRBV9 TGTGCCAGCAGCGTAGGGACTAGCGGAGGGGGGACCCAGTACTTC CASSVGTSGGGTQYF
TRBJ1-4 TRBD1 . TRBV5-1 TGCGCCAGCGGAAGGACAGGCTCTGCAACTAATGAAAAACTGTTTTTT CASGRTGSATNEKLFF
TRBJ2-5 . . TRBV6-1 TGTGCCAGCAGTGAACGAGCGGGTTCCCAAGAGACCCAGTACTTC CASSERAGSQETQYF
TRBJ1-5 TRBD1 . TRBV5-6 TGTGCCAGCAGCTTGGACAGGGGTGAGCCCCAGCATTTT CASSLDRGEPQHF
TRBJ2-7 TRBD1 . TRBV7-8 TGTGCCAGCAGCTTAGCTGGGGACAGCTCCTACGAGCAGTACTTC CASSLAGDSSYEQYF
TRBJ2-5 . . TRBV30 TGTGCCTGGAGTGTATCCGCCAGGTCAAGCAAAGAGACCCAGTACTTC CAWSVSARSSKETQYF
TRBJ2-5 . few TRBV7-6 TGTGCCAGCAGCTTAGTAGACACTCAAGAGACCCAGTACTTC CASSLVDTQETQYF
TRBJ2-2 . . TRBV7-2 TGTGCCAGCAGCCTGGGCTTGACAAAGAACACCGGGGAGCTGTTTTTT CASSLGLTKNTGELFF
TRBJ2-1 TRBD1 . TRBV7-2 TGTGCCAGCAGCTACCGGACAGGGAATGAGCAGTTCTTC CASSYRTGNEQFF
TRBJ2-5 TRBD2 once TRBV6-5 TGTGCCAGCAGTCGCCGGGGGGAGCAGTACTTC CASSRRGEQYF
TRBJ2-3 TRBD1 . TRBV18 TGTGCCAGCTCACCGACTGTGGACAGGGGGCGGAGAGATACGCAGTATTTT CASSPTVDRGRRDTQYF
TRBJ2-2 . . TRBV7-2 TGTGCCACTCTTGGATGGCGGGCCCTGAACACCGGGGAGCTGTTTTTT CATLGWRALNTGELFF
TRBJ1-1 . . TRBV5-6 TGTGCCAGCAGCTTGGGTCCCATGAACACTGAAGCTTTCTTT CASSLGPMNTEAFF
TRBJ1-1 . . TRBV25-1 TGTGCCAGCAGTGACGCGTACACTGAAGCTTTCTTT CASSDAYTEAFF
TRBJ1-5 . few TRBV6-1 TGTGCCAGCAGTGAAAAGCGGTCAGCTAGCCCCCAGCCCCAGCATTTT CASSEKRSASPQPQHF
TRBJ2-1 TRBD2 few TRBV7-2 TGTGCCAGCAGCTATCTAGCGGGGGGGTACAATGAGCAGTTCTTC CASSYLAGGYNEQFF
TRBJ2-5 TRBD2 . TRBV29-1 TGCAGCGTTGGACTAGCGGGATTTCAGACCCAGTACTTC CSVGLAGFQTQYF
TRBJ2-3 TRBD2 . TRBV6-1 TGTGCCAGCAGTGATGGAAGCGGGGGTAGCACAGATACGCAGTATTTT CASSDGSGGSTDTQYF
TRBJ2-5 TRBD2 . TRBV5-1 TGCGCCAGCAGCTTACTAGCGGGGGGCAGGGAGACCCAGTACTTC CASSLLAGGRETQYF
TRBJ2-5 TRBD2 . TRBV15 TGTGCCACCAGCGTTAGCGGGGGCGGGTGGGAGACCCAGTACTTC CATSVSGGGWETQYF
TRBJ2-7 . . TRBV5-6 TGTGCCAGCAGCGTGGACAACTACGAGCAGTACTTC CASSVDNYEQYF
TRBJ2-3 TRBD1 . TRBV30 TGTGCCTGGAGCCCGGGCAGGGGGCTCACAGATACGCAGTATTTT CAWSPGRGLTDTQYF
TRBJ2-7 . . TRBV7-8 TGTGCCAGCAGCTCGCATAGTCGGGACTCGGGGTACTTC CASSSHSRDSGYF
TRBJ2-5 TRBD2 . TRBV7-6 TGTGCCAGCAGCTTAGTCCCTAGCGGGAACACGTACCAAGAGACCCAGTACTTC CASSLVPSGNTYQETQYF
TRBJ2-3 . few TRBV2 TGTGCCAGCAGTGAAGGGGGCTCCGGCACAGATACGCAGTATTTT CASSEGGSGTDTQYF
TRBJ2-4 . . TRBV30 TGTGCCTGGAGTGGCTACCGGGGGTGGAACATTCAGTACTTC CAWSGYRGWNIQYF
TRBJ2-1 TRBD2 . TRBV7-9 TGTGCCAGCAGCTTAGGCAGCGGGGGGTACAATGAGCAGTTCTTC CASSLGSGGYNEQFF
TRBJ2-5 . once TRBV7-9 TGTGCCAGCAGCGATAGACTCATTCAAGAGACCCAGTACTTC CASSDRLIQETQYF
TRBJ1-5 TRBD1 once TRBV30 TGTGCCTGGAGTGTAGGACAGGGGGACATCAGAGCCCAGCATTTT CAWSVGQGDIRAQHF
TRBJ1-2 . few TRBV5-6 TGTGCCAGCAGCTTGAGTGAGAGTCTCTATGGCTACACCTTC CASSLSESLYGYTF
TRBJ2-3 TRBD2 . TRBV14 TGTGCCAGCAGCCCAACGAACATACTAGCGGGAGGCACAGATACGCAGTATTTT CASSPTNILAGGTDTQYF
TRBJ2-1 TRBD2 . TRBV5-1 TGCGCCAGCAGCTTTCAGGCGGGAGAGGATGAGCAGTTCTTC CASSFQAGEDEQFF
TRBJ2-2 . . TRBV25-1 TGTGCCAGCAGTAACCGCAGGGGTTCCTTGTTCACCGGGGAGCTGTTTTTT CASSNRRGSLFTGELFF
TRBJ2-1 . . TRBV2 TGTGCCAGCAGGACTAGGGTGGTCCGGAGTGAGCAGTTCTTC CASRTRVVRSEQFF
TRBJ2-3 TRBD2 . TRBV10-3 TGTGCCATCAGTGAACTAGCGGGAGTAACAGATACGCAGTATTTT CAISELAGVTDTQYF
TRBJ1-5 TRBD1 few TRBV10-3 TGTGCCATCAGTGGGACAGGGGAACAGCCCCAGCATTTT CAISGTGEQPQHF
TRBJ2-2 . few TRBV6-1 TGTGCCAGCAGTGAAGCCGGAGTGGAGACCGGGGAGCTGTTTTTT CASSEAGVETGELFF
TRBJ2-7 . . TRBV2 TGTGCCAGTCTCCGGGACACCCGTTCCTACGAGCAGTACTTC CASLRDTRSYEQYF